A selection of T cell receptor beta chains follows, all from one sample in a study of T cell responses to AZD1222 COVID-19 vaccine. TCRdb keeps only in-frame clones here, not all; method: immunoSEQ multiplex PCR. The profile shows about 99,000 clones, over 80% of them singletons. The sequences come from peripheral blood, collected on day 0 of AZD1222 vaccination. Every receptor here comes from an adult in good health. The CDR3 runs from the conserved cysteine through the conserved F or W. The order of the fields is V gene, CDR3 length, J gene, CDR3 protein.

>TRBV3-1/TRBV3-2|13|TRBJ1-6
CASQRSGDSPLHF
>TRBV19|14|TRBJ1-5
CASTPVGIPQPQHF
>TRBV6-2/TRBV6-3|14|TRBJ1-5
CASSPSYENQPQHF
>TRBV6-2/TRBV6-3|15|TRBJ1-2
CASSLSTDYIYGYTF
>TRBV29-1|12|TRBJ1-1
CSAIPGDTEAFF
>TRBV2|14|TRBJ2-1
CASSSGGAGNEQFF
>TRBV10-1|11|TRBJ1-4
CASSDNEKLFF
>TRBV15|13|TRBJ1-2
CATSIGQGIGYTF
>TRBV28|17|TRBJ1-3
CASSLQPRAFSGNTIYF
>TRBV7-9|19|TRBJ2-2
CASSRPFPWREGNTGELFF
>TRBV7-3|16|TRBJ2-3
CASRGTGTSGTDTQYF
>TRBV7-2|14|TRBJ1-2
CASSFRDHSYGYTF
>TRBV7-6|15|TRBJ2-3
CASSLGTSGGDTQYF
>TRBV10-3|13|TRBJ2-1
CAISPGTGEEQFF
>TRBV5-4|14|TRBJ1-5
CASSRDSDNQPQHF
>TRBV9|12|TRBJ1-2
CASSDQIYGYTF
>TRBV18|15|TRBJ1-1
CASSPLAGADTEAFF
>TRBV6-4|14|TRBJ2-2
CASSDSSITGELFF
>TRBV6-1|14|TRBJ1-5
CASSESGINQPQHF
>TRBV19|13|TRBJ1-1
CASSRGGQDEAFF
>TRBV6-1|15|TRBJ2-7
CASSEVGDAFYEQYF
>TRBV7-9|14|TRBJ1-2
CASSLSSGNKGYTF
>TRBV7-9|14|TRBJ1-1
CASSRSGGGTEAFF
>TRBV20-1|10|TRBJ1-1
CSAFNWPGFF
>TRBV4-1|12|TRBJ2-3
CASSLAGIPVYF
>TRBV4-1|15|TRBJ2-7
CASSLPLGSIREQYF
>TRBV27|12|TRBJ2-1
CASSPPRGSEFF
>TRBV27|11|TRBJ2-1
CASSVSHEQFF